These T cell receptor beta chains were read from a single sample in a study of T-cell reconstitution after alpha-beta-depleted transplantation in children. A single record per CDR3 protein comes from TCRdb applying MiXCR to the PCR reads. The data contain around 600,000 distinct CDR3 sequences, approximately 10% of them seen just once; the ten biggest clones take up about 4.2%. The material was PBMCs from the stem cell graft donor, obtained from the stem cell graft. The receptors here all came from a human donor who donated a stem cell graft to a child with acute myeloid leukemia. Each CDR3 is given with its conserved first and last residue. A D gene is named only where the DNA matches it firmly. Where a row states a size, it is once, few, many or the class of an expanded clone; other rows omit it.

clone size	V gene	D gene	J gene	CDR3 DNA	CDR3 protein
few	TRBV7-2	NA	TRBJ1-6	TGTGCCAGCAGCGGACGGGGTAGCGGTTCACCCCTCCACTTT	CASSGRGSGSPLHF
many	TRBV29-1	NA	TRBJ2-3	TGCAGCGTCCGTCCCCGGGACACATTCCGAGATACGCAGTATTTT	CSVRPRDTFRDTQYF
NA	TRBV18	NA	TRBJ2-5	TGTGCCAGCTCCGTGACTAGAGTTGAAGAGACCCAGTACTTC	CASSVTRVEETQYF
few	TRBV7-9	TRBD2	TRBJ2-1	TGTGCCACAGGGACTAGCGGTCCCAGCTCCTACAATGAGCAGTTCTTC	CATGTSGPSSYNEQFF
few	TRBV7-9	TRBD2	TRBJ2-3	TGTGCCAGCAGCTTTATGGGGGGGACAGATACGCAGTATTTT	CASSFMGGTDTQYF
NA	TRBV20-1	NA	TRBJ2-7	TGCAGTGCTGGTCGGCCCCAGCGGGTGAGCTCCTACGAGCAGTACTTC	CSAGRPQRVSSYEQYF
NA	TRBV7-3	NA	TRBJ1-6	TGTGCCAGCAGCTCCCGGAGTCTGGGAGGTAATTCACCCCTCCACTTT	CASSSRSLGGNSPLHF
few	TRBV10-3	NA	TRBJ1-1	TGTGCCATCAACGAGAGGGTTCAAACTGAAGCTTTCTTT	CAINERVQTEAFF
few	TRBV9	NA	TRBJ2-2	TGTGCCAGCAGCGTAGGGACCCGTAGCACCGGGGAGCTGTTTTTT	CASSVGTRSTGELFF
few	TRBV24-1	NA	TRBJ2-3	TGTGCCACCAGTGAAGTAGATACGCAGTATTTT	CATSEVDTQYF
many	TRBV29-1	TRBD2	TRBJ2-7	TGCAGCGTGGGGACTAGCGGAACCTACGAGCAGTACTTC	CSVGTSGTYEQYF
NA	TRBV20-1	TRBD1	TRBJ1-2	TGCAGTGCCGCGCAGGGGGGAAGCACTAACTATGGCTACACCTTC	CSAAQGGSTNYGYTF
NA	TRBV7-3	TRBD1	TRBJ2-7	TGTGCCAGCAGCTTATGGGGACAGGGACCCTACGAGCAGTACTTC	CASSLWGQGPYEQYF
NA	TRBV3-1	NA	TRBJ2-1	TGTGCCAGCAGCGTTGGAGGGGACCCTAGGAATGAGCAGTTCTTC	CASSVGGDPRNEQFF
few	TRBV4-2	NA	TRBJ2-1	TGTGCCAGCAGCCAAGATCGTCAAACTAGGAATGAGCAGTTCTTC	CASSQDRQTRNEQFF
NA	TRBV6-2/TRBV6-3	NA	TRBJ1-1	TGTGCCAGCAGCACCGCCCCGGAGAACACTGAAGCTTTCTTT	CASSTAPENTEAFF
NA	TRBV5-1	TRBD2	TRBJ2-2	TGCGCCAGCAGCACTAGCGGGAGATCGGCCGTCGGGGAGCTGTTTTTT	CASSTSGRSAVGELFF
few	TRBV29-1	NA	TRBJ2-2	TGCAGCGCGGGACACCTAAGGGAAACCGGGGAGCTGTTTTTT	CSAGHLRETGELFF
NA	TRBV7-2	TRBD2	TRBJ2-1	TGTGCCAGCAGCTTAGGTGCGGTAGCGGGAGCGCTGCAGTTCTTC	CASSLGAVAGALQFF